Listed below are T cell receptor beta chains from one sample, sequenced in a study of blood T cell repertoires in COVID-19. Here immunoSEQ multiplex PCR was the method, and the copy in TCRdb shows in-frame clones only, minus some. The sample holds about 150,000 clones, over 75% seen once. The sequencing sample was made of peripheral blood. The receptors derive from a woman aged 35 to 49 with acute or convalescent COVID-19. Each CDR3 is given with its conserved first and last residue. A D gene is named only where the DNA matches it firmly. The listing skips clone size in some rows; elsewhere it reads once, few, many or a size class.

>TRBJ2-1|-|-|13|TRBV5-1
CASMQGQLNEQFF
TGCGCCAGCATGCAAGGACAGCTCAATGAGCAGTTCTTC
>TRBJ2-2|-|-|15|TRBV11-2
CASSLVRGPTGELFF
TGTGCCAGCAGCTTAGTGCGGGGACCGACCGGGGAGCTGTTTTTT
>TRBJ2-1|-|-|13|TRBV18
CASSPPTGNEQFF
TGTGCCAGCTCACCACCTACAGGAAATGAGCAGTTCTTC
>TRBJ2-2|-|-|14|TRBV10-1
CASREGHNTGELFF
TGCGCCAGCAGGGAAGGACATAACACCGGGGAGCTGTTTTTT
>TRBJ2-2|-|-|14|TRBV20-1
CSASPSPDGGELFF
TGCAGTGCTAGTCCTAGCCCCGATGGCGGGGAGCTGTTTTTT
>TRBJ2-3|-|TRBD2|14|TRBV20-1
CSASLTSGTDTQYF
TGCAGTGCTAGTCTTACTAGCGGAACAGATACGCAGTATTTT
>TRBJ2-2|-|TRBD1|17|TRBV11-2
CASSPTSQGPYTGELFF
TGTGCCAGCAGCCCAACTTCACAGGGGCCTTACACCGGGGAGCTGTTTTTT
>TRBJ2-1|-|TRBD2|15|TRBV11-3
CASSLLAGETNEQFF
TGTGCCAGCAGCCTACTAGCGGGAGAAACCAATGAGCAGTTCTTC
>TRBJ1-2|-|-|13|TRBV28
CASSLPGNYGYTF
TGTGCCAGCAGTTTACCAGGGAACTATGGCTACACCTTC
>TRBJ2-2|-|-|15|TRBV11-2
CASSFQVANTGELFF
TGTGCCAGCAGCTTTCAGGTCGCGAACACCGGGGAGCTGTTTTTT
>TRBJ1-1|-|-|15|TRBV25-1
CASSDPRDMNTEAFF
TGTGCCAGCAGTGACCCCCGGGACATGAACACTGAAGCTTTCTTT
>TRBJ2-4|-|TRBD1|14|TRBV5-4
CASSLGTGVDIQYF
TGTGCCAGCAGCTTAGGGACAGGGGTTGACATTCAGTACTTC
>TRBJ2-5|-|TRBD2|12|TRBV5-6
CASSWGGETQYF
TGTGCCAGCAGCTGGGGGGGAGAGACCCAGTACTTC
>TRBJ1-5|-|-|17|TRBV7-2
CASSLSLPVYSNQPQHF
TGTGCCAGCAGCTTATCCTTACCAGTTTATAGCAATCAGCCCCAGCATTTT
>TRBJ2-3|-|TRBD1|12|TRBV2
CASRRDSDTQYF
TGTGCCAGCAGACGGGACAGTGATACGCAGTATTTT
>TRBJ1-1|-|TRBD1|16|TRBV5-4
CASSLARAGGNTEAFF
TGTGCCAGCAGCTTGGCTCGGGCAGGGGGGAACACTGAAGCTTTCTTT
>TRBJ2-2|-|-|13|TRBV14
CASRLAGVGELFF
TGTGCCAGCAGACTTGCCGGGGTCGGGGAGCTGTTTTTT
>TRBJ1-1|-|TRBD1|16|TRBV18
CASSPWGQGMNTEAFF
TGTGCCAGCTCACCATGGGGACAGGGAATGAACACTGAAGCTTTCTTT
>TRBJ2-5|-|TRBD1|15|TRBV3-1/TRBV3-2
CASSHPTGMRETQYF
TGTGCCAGCAGCCACCCGACAGGGATGAGGGAGACCCAGTACTTC
>TRBJ1-1|-|-|15|TRBV4-1
CASSSPFGDNGEAFF
TGCGCCAGCAGCAGTCCCTTTGGGGACAACGGTGAAGCTTTCTTT
>TRBJ1-6|once|TRBD1|13|TRBV2
CASRDRGLSPLHF
TGTGCCAGCCGGGACAGGGGGCTTTCGCCCCTCCACTTT
>TRBJ2-1|-|-|17|TRBV5-6
CASSFSIDWKSYNEQFF
TGTGCCAGCAGCTTTTCTATTGACTGGAAGTCCTACAATGAGCAGTTCTTC
>TRBJ1-6|-|TRBD1|12|TRBV6-5
CASGQGNSPLHF
TGTGCCAGCGGACAGGGTAATTCACCCCTCCACTTT
>TRBJ2-6|-|-|15|TRBV18
CASSLSSSGANVLTF
TGTGCCAGCTCACTTAGTAGCTCTGGGGCCAACGTCCTGACTTTC
>TRBJ1-2|-|-|13|TRBV6-5
CASTEGLNYGYTF
TGTGCCAGCACCGAAGGACTGAACTATGGCTACACCTTC
>TRBJ2-1|-|TRBD2|15|TRBV19
CASSMQGGPYNEQFF
TGTGCCAGTAGTATGCAGGGAGGGCCATACAATGAGCAGTTCTTC